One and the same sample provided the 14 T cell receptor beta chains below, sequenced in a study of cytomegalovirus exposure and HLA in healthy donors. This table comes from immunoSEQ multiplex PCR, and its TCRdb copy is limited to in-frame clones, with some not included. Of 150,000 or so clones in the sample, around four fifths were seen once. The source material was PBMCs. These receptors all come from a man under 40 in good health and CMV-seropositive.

The CDR3 DNA is TGCGCCAGCAGCCAAGAGATTCGGGACAGCTATGGCTACACCTTC. Amino acid sequence: CASSQEIRDSYGYTF. This chain links TRBV4-1 with TRBJ1-2; 7 nucleotides align to TRBD1. CDR1 MGHRA and CDR2 YSYEKL come from the germline V gene. CDR3 length: 15 residues. J lost 4 bases, V lost 0 bases, and 5 bases had no gene match.

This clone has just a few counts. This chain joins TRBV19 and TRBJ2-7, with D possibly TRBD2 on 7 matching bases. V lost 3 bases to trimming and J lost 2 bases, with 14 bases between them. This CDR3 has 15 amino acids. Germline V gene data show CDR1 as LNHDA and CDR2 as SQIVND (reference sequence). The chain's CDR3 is CASSIFRGGAYEQYF. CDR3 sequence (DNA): TGTGCCAGTAGTATCTTCCGAGGGGGGGCCTACGAGCAGTACTTC.

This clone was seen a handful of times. The CDR3, as DNA: TGTGCCAGCAGTTACTCGTCCCAGGGGGGTCAGCCCCAGCATTTT. It is translated as CASSYSSQGGQPQHF. The chain employs TRBV6-5 and TRBJ1-5, with 7 bases aligning to TRBD1. V dropped 0 bases and J dropped 6; count of bases not matched to a gene: 5. CDR3 size: 15 residues. Germline-derived CDR1 and CDR2 are MNHEY and SVGAGI.

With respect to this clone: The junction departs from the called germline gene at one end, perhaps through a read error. Written as DNA, the CDR3 is TGTGCCAGCACTTTAGACAGGGTCGGTCAGCCCCAGCATTTT. Translating gives CASTLDRVGQPQHF. The J gene is TRBJ1-5, the V gene TRBV28; TRBD1 matches at 7 bases. This CDR3 comprises 14 residues. Germline V CDR1 and CDR2: MDHEN, SYDVKM.

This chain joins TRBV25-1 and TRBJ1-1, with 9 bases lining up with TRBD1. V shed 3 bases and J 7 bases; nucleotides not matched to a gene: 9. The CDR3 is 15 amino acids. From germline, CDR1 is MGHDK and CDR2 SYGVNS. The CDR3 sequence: CASSDLGTGSLEAFF. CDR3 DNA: TGTGCCAGCAGTGATCTCGGGACAGGGTCCCTTGAAGCTTTCTTT.

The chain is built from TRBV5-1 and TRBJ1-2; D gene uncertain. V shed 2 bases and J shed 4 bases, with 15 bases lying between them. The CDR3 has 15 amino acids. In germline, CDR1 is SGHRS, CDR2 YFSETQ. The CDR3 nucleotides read TGCGCCAGCAGCTTTGTACGAGGAGGGATCTATGGCTACACCTTC. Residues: CASSFVRGGIYGYTF. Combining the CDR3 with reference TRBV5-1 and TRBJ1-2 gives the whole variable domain KAGVTQTPRYLIKTRGQQVTLSCSPISGHRSVSWYQQTPGQGLQFLFEYFSETQRNKGNFPGRFSGRQFSNSRSEMNVSTLELGDSALYLCASSFVRGGIYGYTFGSGTRLTVV.

CDR3 nucleotides: TGTGCCAGCAAAGGGTCAGGGAATATTCAGTACTTC. This translates into CASKGSGNIQYF. The chain carries TRBV6-5 and TRBJ2-4, with D perhaps TRBD1 (5 bases). This CDR3 spans 12 amino acids. Per the germline V gene, CDR1 is MNHEY and CDR2 is SVGAGI. V lost 7 bases and J 10 bases, leaving 14 bases between the germline ends.

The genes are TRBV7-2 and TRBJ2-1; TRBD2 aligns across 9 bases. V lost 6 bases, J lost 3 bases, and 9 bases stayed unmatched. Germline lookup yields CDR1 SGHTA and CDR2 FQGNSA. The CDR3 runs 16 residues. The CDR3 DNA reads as TGTGCCAGCAGAACAATGAGCGGGGGGAACTACAATGAGCAGTTCTTC. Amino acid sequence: CASRTMSGGNYNEQFF.

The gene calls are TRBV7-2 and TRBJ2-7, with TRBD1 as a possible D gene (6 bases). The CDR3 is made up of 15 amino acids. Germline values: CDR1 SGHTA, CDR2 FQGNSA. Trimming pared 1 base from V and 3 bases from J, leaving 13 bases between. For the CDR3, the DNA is TGTGCCAGCAGCTTAGATTCCACAGGGTTCTACGAGCAGTACTTC. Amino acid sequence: CASSLDSTGFYEQYF.

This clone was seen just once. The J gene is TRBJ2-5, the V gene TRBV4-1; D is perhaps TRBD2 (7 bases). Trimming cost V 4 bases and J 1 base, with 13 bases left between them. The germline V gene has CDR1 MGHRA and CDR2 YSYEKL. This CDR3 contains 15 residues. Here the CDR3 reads CASSLTAGAQETQYF. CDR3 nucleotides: TGCGCCAGCAGCCTAACGGCGGGGGCCCAAGAGACCCAGTACTTC.

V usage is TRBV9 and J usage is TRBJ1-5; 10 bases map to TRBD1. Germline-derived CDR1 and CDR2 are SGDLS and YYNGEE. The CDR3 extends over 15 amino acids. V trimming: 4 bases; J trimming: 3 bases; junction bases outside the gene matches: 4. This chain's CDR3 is CASSPGQGDNQPQHF. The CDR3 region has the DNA TGTGCCAGCAGCCCCGGACAGGGGGACAATCAGCCCCAGCATTTT. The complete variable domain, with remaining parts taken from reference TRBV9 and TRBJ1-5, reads DSGVTQTPKHLITATGQRVTLRCSPRSGDLSVYWYQQSLDQGLQFLIQYYNGEERAKGNILERFSAQQFPDLHSELNLSSLELGDSALYFCASSPGQGDNQPQHFGDGTRLSIL.

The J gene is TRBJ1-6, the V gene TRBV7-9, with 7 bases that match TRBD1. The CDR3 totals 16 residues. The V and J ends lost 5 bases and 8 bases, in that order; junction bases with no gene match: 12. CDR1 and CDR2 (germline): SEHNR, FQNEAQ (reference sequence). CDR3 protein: CASSRTGVLIDSPLHF. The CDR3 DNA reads TGTGCCAGCAGCCGTACAGGGGTACTCATTGATTCACCCCTCCACTTT.

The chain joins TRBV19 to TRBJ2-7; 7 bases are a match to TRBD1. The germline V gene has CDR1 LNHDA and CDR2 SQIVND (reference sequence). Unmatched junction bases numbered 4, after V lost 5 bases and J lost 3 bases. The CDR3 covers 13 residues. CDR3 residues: CASSWAGGYEQYF. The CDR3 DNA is TGTGCCAGTAGTTGGGCAGGGGGCTACGAGCAGTACTTC.

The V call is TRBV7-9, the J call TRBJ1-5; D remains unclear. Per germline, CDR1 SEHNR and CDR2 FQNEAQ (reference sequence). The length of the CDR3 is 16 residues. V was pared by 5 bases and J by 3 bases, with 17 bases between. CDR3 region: CASSARAEGHNQPQHF. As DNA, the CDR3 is TGTGCCAGCAGCGCCCGGGCGGAGGGCCACAATCAGCCCCAGCATTTT.